Each of the 21 T cell receptor beta chains below was sequenced from the same sample in a study of identical twins. MiXCR, applied by TCRdb to the 5' RACE reads, yields one record per CDR3 protein. The repertoire includes some 240,000 distinct CDR3 sequences, around 8% of them detected once, and roughly 3% sits in the top ten. The same data also contributed to another study, on yellow fever vaccine responses in identical twins.

Sequenced sample: CD8+ T cells sorted from blood. These receptors came from a woman aged 18-29 years in good health.

This chain's CDR3 is CASSHRESTGELFF. CDR3 DNA sequence: TGCGCCAGCAGCCACAGGGAGAGCACCGGGGAGCTGTTTTTT. The rearrangement joins TRBV10-1 to TRBJ2-2; D might be TRBD1 (6 bases). V was cut by 6 bases and J by 4 bases, with 12 bases left in between. CDR1 and CDR2 from the germline V gene are WNHNN and SYGVQD (reference sequence). The CDR3 has 14 residues.

This clonotype occurred a few times. The chain is built from TRBV7-9 and TRBJ2-1, with D unresolved. Germline CDR1 is SEHNR and CDR2 is FQNEAQ (reference sequence). This CDR3 spans 11 amino acids. Trimming took off 5 bases at V and 10 bases at J, with 9 bases between the two ends. The CDR3 DNA follows: TGTGCCAGCAGCAACCCCGGCGAGCAGTTCTTC. Amino acids: CASSNPGEQFF.

This clonotype was found many times. This sequence joins TRBV7-9 and TRBJ1-2; unclear D gene. CDR3 size: 13 residues. V lost 3 bases and J lost 0, with 5 bases in between. Germline lookup yields CDR1 SEHNR and CDR2 FQNEAQ (reference sequence). The CDR3 here is CASSFDSNYGYTF. In nucleotides, the CDR3 is TGTGCCAGCAGCTTCGATTCTAACTATGGCTACACCTTC.

The sample holds many counts of this clonotype. The V and J genes are TRBV27 and TRBJ2-7; 8 bases align to TRBD2. Germline loops: CDR1 MNHEY, CDR2 SMNVEV (reference sequence). The CDR3 loop spans 16 amino acids. V dropped 6 bases and J dropped 0; count of bases not matched to a gene: 10. CDR3 nucleotides: TGTGCCAGCAGCCCTAAAGTAGCGGGAATCTCCTACGAGCAGTACTTC. Amino acids: CASSPKVAGISYEQYF.

This clonotype was detected only a few times. This chain uses TRBV6-1 with TRBJ2-3; 8 bases are shared with TRBD1. The CDR3 runs to 14 residues. The germline V gene has CDR1 MNHNS and CDR2 SASEGT. The trim removed 2 bases at V and 4 bases at J, leaving 2 bases unmatched. The CDR3 DNA reads as TGTGCCAGCAGTGAACTACAGGGGGCAGATACGCAGTATTTT. Amino acids: CASSELQGADTQYF.

The genes are TRBV27 and TRBJ2-7; no clear D gene. Germline CDR1 reads MNHEY; CDR2 reads SMNVEV (reference sequence). V was clipped by 3 bases and J by 4 bases, with 7 bases between them. The CDR3 is 12 amino acids. The CDR3 loop reads CASSFKGYEQYF. CDR3 nucleotides: TGTGCCAGCAGTTTCAAGGGATACGAGCAGTACTTC.

This clonotype was seen a handful of times. This rearrangement joins TRBV27 to TRBJ2-3; 8 bases align to TRBD2. Germline trimming cut 6 bases from V and 9 bases from J; bases unmatched to any gene: 5. CDR1 and CDR2 (germline): MNHEY, SMNVEV (reference sequence). This CDR3 is 12 amino acids long. CDR3 nucleotides: TGTGCCAGCAGAGGACTAGCAGGAACGCAGTATTTT. It specifies CASRGLAGTQYF.

The table lists this clonotype with a few counts. The V call is TRBV7-8, the J call TRBJ2-1; D gene uncertain. V was trimmed by 1 base and J by 9 bases, leaving 4 bases between them. The CDR3 extends over 11 amino acids. In germline, CDR1 is SGHVS, CDR2 FQNEAQ. For the CDR3, the DNA is TGTGCCAGCAGCTTAGGGCGTGAGCAGTTCTTC. Protein product: CASSLGREQFF.

The chain employs TRBV27 and TRBJ2-7; D is unresolved. Germline V gene lookup returns CDR1 MNHEY and CDR2 SMNVEV (reference sequence). The CDR3 totals 12 residues. The V end was cut by 6 bases, the J end by 1 base, with 7 bases between. The CDR3 nucleotides read TGTGCCAGCAGAACTACATCCTACGAGCAGTACTTC. Protein: CASRTTSYEQYF.

The V and J genes are TRBV7-2 and TRBJ2-7; D ambiguous. Germline V gene data show CDR1 as SGHTA and CDR2 as FQGNSA. This CDR3 region has 13 residues. With 1 base removed from V and 2 bases from J, the gap between germline ends came to 6 bases. The CDR3 protein is CASSLGRPYEQYF. Written as DNA, the CDR3 is TGTGCCAGCAGCTTAGGACGTCCCTACGAGCAGTACTTC. Filled out from reference TRBV7-2 and TRBJ2-7, the complete variable domain reads GAGVSQSPSNKVTEKGKDVELRCDPISGHTALYWYRQSLGQGLEFLIYFQGNSAPDKSGLPSDRFSAERTGGSVSTLTIQRTQQEDSAVYLCASSLGRPYEQYFGPGTRLTVT.

This clonotype was observed a few times. The V and J genes are TRBV27 and TRBJ2-5; D not certain. Between the trimmed V and J ends, which lost 2 bases and 4 bases, there was a span of 11 bases. Germline V gene data show CDR1 as MNHEY and CDR2 as SMNVEV (reference sequence). CDR3 size: 14 residues. CDR3 sequence (DNA): TGTGCCAGCAGTTTAACCGCCAGGAGAGAGACCCAGTACTTC. Its protein product is CASSLTARRETQYF.

J is TRBJ2-7 and V is TRBV4-1, with TRBD2 matching over 10 bases. Trimming cost V 4 bases and J 6 bases; bases outside gene matches: 12. Germline V CDR1 and CDR2: MGHRA, YSYEKL. There are 16 residues in the CDR3. CDR3 in amino acids: CASSPLAGVSGTEQYF. In DNA form, the CDR3 reads TGCGCCAGCAGCCCTCTAGCGGGGGTAAGTGGTACCGAGCAGTACTTC.

This clonotype was counted at least ten times. V gene TRBV29-1 combines with J gene TRBJ2-1; 10 bases are a match to TRBD1. This CDR3 has 14 residues. Trimming removed 6 bases from V and 2 bases from J; junction bases left unmatched: 4. The germline CDR1 and CDR2 sequences are SQVTM and ANQGSEA. CDR3 residues: CSVSGTGAYNEQFF. CDR3 bases: TGCAGCGTGTCCGGGACAGGGGCCTACAATGAGCAGTTCTTC.

Ten or more counts support this clonotype. The rearrangement uses TRBV7-2 and TRBJ1-1; D call uncertain. V was cut by 2 bases and J by 11 bases, with 12 bases left in between. There are 12 residues in the CDR3. From germline, CDR1 is SGHTA and CDR2 FQGNSA. CDR3 coding DNA: TGTGCCAGCAGCTTAACTACAGATGATGCTTTCTTT. The encoded protein is CASSLTTDDAFF.

This clonotype was counted a few times. The rearrangement links TRBV2 to TRBJ2-1; TRBD2 matches 11 bases. V shed 6 bases and J 7 bases; nucleotides not matched to a gene: 8. The CDR3 has 15 amino acids. Germline V gene data show CDR1 as SNHLY and CDR2 as FYNNEI. CDR3 bases: TGTGCCAGCAGCGTAGCGGGGGGGCCGTCGAATGAGCAGTTCTTC. Translation: CASSVAGGPSNEQFF. Supplemented by reference TRBV2 and TRBJ2-1, the full variable domain reads EPEVTQTPSHQVTQMGQEVILRCVPISNHLYFYWYRQILGQKVEFLVSFYNNEISEKSEIFDDQFSVERPDGSNFTLKIRSTKLEDSAMYFCASSVAGGPSNEQFFGPGTRLTVL.

Only a few counts were recorded for this clonotype. V gene TRBV10-1 combines with J gene TRBJ2-2, with no clear D. The CDR3 is 13 amino acids. V lost 3 bases and J 5 bases, leaving 7 bases between the germline ends. Germline CDR1 reads WNHNN; CDR2 reads SYGVQD (reference sequence). This chain's CDR3 is CASSDGLTGELFF. The CDR3 nucleotides read TGCGCCAGCAGTGACGGTTTAACCGGGGAGCTGTTTTTT.

This clonotype was seen many times. V gene TRBV12-3 or TRBV12-4 combines with J gene TRBJ2-2; maybe TRBD2 (5 bases). The CDR3 consists of 13 residues. V dropped 7 bases and J dropped 5 bases, with 11 bases sitting between them. CDR3 amino acids: CASNPPGTGELFF. The CDR3 bases are TGTGCCAGCAATCCACCGGGAACCGGGGAGCTGTTTTTT.

This clonotype was seen only a few times. The chain couples TRBV29-1 to TRBJ1-1; a weak D match, TRBD1 (5 bases). V shed 6 bases and J shed 7 bases, with 15 bases lying between them. The V gene's germline CDR1 is SQVTM and CDR2 ANQGSEA. The CDR3 contains 12 residues. The CDR3 region has the DNA TGCAGCGTCAGACCCGGGACGAATGAAGCTTTCTTT. It is translated as CSVRPGTNEAFF.

This clonotype was detected only a few times. This chain connects TRBV20-1 to TRBJ2-2; tentative D call: TRBD2 (5 bases). V was clipped by 0 bases and J by 0 bases, with 17 bases between them. The CDR3 has 18 residues. Germline CDR1 and CDR2: DFQATT and SNEGSKA (reference sequence). The CDR3 nucleotides read TGCAGTGCTAGAGATCCATGGGAGACTACTACGAACACCGGGGAGCTGTTTTTT. Its protein product is CSARDPWETTTNTGELFF.

The chain carries TRBV6-5 and TRBJ2-5; D unclear. V lost 4 bases to trimming and J lost 5 bases, with 17 bases between them. The germline V gene encodes CDR1 MNHEY and CDR2 SVGAGI. There are 15 residues in the CDR3. The CDR3 sequence: CASSSARFTAETQYF. CDR3 DNA sequence: TGTGCCAGCAGTTCGGCGCGCTTTACGGCGGAGACCCAGTACTTC.

This clonotype was counted many times. J is TRBJ2-5 and V is TRBV3-1; possible D gene TRBD1, 6 bases. This CDR3 is 15 amino acids long. Trimming shortened V by 1 base and J by 4 bases, and 13 bases separated the two germline ends. Germline CDR1 reads LGHDT; CDR2 reads YNNKEL (reference sequence). CDR3 residues: CASSQVGGVGETQYF. In nucleotides, the CDR3 is TGTGCCAGCAGCCAAGTAGGGGGAGTCGGAGAGACCCAGTACTTC.